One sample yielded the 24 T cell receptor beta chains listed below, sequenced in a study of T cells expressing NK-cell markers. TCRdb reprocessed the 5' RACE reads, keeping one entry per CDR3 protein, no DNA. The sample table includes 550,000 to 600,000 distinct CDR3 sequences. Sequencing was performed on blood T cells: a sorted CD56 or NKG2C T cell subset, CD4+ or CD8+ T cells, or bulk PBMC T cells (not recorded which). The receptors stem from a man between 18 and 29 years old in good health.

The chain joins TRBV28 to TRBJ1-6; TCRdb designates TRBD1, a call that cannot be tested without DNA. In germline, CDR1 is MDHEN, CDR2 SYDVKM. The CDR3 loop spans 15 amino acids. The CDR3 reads CASIRVNRGNSPLHF. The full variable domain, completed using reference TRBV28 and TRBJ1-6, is DVKVTQSSRYLVKRTGEKVFLECVQDMDHENMFWYRQDPGLGLRLIYFSYDVKMKEKGDIPEGYSVSREKKERFSLILESASTNQTSMYLCASIRVNRGNSPLHFGNGTRLTVT.

CDR3 in amino acids: CSPHRLPYEQYF. J is TRBJ2-7 and V is TRBV20-1; without DNA, the TCRdb call of TRBD2 cannot be checked. The CDR3 length is 12 residues. Germline V gives CDR1 DFQATT, CDR2 SNEGSKA (reference sequence).

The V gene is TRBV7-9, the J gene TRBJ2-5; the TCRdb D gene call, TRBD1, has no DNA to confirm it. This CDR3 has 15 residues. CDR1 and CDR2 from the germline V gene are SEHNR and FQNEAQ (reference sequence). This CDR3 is CASSPRGGAEETQYF.

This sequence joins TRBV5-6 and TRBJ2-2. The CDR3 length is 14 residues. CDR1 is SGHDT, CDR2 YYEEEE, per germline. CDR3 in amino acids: CASSLAIGTGELFF.

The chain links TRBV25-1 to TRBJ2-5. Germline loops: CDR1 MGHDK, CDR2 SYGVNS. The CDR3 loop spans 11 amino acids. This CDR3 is CASSDMETQYF.

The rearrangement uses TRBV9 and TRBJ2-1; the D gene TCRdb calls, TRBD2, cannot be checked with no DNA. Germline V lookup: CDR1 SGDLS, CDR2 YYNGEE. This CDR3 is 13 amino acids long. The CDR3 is CASSATSVDEQFF.

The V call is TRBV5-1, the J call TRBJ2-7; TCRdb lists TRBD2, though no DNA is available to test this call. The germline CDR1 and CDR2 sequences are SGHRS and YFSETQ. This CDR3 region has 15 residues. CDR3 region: CASTYTSGRAYEQYF.

The CDR3 spells CASSLEELATEAFF. V and J are TRBV11-2 and TRBJ1-1. Germline CDR1 reads SGHAT; CDR2 reads FQNNGV. This CDR3 contains 14 residues.

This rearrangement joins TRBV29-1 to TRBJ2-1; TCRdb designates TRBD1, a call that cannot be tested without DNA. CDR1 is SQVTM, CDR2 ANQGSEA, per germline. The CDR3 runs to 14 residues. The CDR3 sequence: CSVLNRDNGNEQFF.

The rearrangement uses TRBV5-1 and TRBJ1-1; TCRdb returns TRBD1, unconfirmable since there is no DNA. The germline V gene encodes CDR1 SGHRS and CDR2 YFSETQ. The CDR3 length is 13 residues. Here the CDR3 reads CASSFQGGTEAFF.

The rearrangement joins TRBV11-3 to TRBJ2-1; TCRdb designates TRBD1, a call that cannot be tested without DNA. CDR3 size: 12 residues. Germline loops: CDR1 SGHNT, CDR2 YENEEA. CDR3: CASSLKGQKQFF.

This chain's CDR3 is CASSYPGTAGNTIYF. The rearrangement links TRBV6-2 or TRBV6-3 to TRBJ1-3; as DNA is missing, the TRBD1 call by TCRdb cannot be tested. The CDR3 covers 15 residues. Looked up from germline, CDR1 is MNHEY and CDR2 is SVGEGT.

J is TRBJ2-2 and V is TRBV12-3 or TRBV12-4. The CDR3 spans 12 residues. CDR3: CASSSSAGELFF.

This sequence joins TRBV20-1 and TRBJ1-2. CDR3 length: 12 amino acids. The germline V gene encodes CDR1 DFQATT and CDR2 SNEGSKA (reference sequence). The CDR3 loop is CSALLDSGGYTF.

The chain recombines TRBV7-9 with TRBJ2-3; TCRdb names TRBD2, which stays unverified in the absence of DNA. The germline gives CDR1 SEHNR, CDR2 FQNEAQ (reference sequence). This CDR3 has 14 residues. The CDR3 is CASSSRTSLDTQYF.

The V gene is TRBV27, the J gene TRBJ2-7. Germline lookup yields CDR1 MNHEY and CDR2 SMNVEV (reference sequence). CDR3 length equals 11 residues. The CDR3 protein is CASGSPYTQTF.

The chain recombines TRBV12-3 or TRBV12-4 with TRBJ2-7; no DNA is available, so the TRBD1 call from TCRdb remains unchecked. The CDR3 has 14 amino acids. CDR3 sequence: CASSLGQDFGEQYF.

The CDR3: CASSPQRYTGELFF. This chain connects TRBV7-6 to TRBJ2-2. The CDR3 totals 14 residues. Per germline, CDR1 SGHVS and CDR2 FNYEAQ.

The CDR3 is CSASRGPGAYNEQFF. The genes are TRBV20-1 and TRBJ2-1; with no DNA, the TCRdb D assignment of TRBD2 cannot be verified. Germline CDR1 and CDR2: DFQATT and SNEGSKA (reference sequence). The CDR3 extends over 15 amino acids.

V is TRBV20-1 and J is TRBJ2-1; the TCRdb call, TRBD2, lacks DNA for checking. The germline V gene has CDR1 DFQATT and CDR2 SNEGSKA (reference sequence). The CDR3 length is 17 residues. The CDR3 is CSARAGTSGRGRDEQFF.

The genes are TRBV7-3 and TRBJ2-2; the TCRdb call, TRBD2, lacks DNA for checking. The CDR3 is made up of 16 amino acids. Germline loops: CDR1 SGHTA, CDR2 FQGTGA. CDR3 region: CASSPLGGRGTGELFF. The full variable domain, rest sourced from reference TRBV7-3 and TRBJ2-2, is GAGVSQTPSNKVTEKGKYVELRCDPISGHTALYWYRQSLGQGPEFLIYFQGTGAADDSGLPNDRFFAVRPEGSVSTLKIQRTERGDSAVYLCASSPLGGRGTGELFFGEGSRLTVL.

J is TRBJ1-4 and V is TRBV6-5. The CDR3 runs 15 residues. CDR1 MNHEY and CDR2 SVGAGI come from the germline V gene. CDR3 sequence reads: CASSHQTYGGEKLFF.

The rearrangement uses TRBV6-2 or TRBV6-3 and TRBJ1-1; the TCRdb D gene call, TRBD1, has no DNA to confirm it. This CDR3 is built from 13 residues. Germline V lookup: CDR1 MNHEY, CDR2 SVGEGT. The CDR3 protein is CAFLRTGNTEAFF.

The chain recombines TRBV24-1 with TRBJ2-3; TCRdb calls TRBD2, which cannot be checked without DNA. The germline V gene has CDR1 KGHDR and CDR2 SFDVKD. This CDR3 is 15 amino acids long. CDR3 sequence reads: CATSDYWRAGDTQYF.